These 5 T cell receptor beta chains were sequenced from one sample in a study of early T cells in non-severe SARS-CoV-2 infection. Each CDR3 protein is one row after TCRdb ran MiXCR on the 5' RACE reads. This sample carries under 50,000 distinct CDR3 sequences, roughly 4.5% of them seen once, and the ten largest clones take roughly 6%. Sequencing was performed on whole blood. The receptors here all came from an adult who was a healthcare worker with PCR-confirmed SARS-CoV-2 infection or an uninfected control (not recorded which).

This clonotype was seen many times. The chain carries TRBV29-1 and TRBJ1-1, with 7 bases matching TRBD1. The CDR3 covers 12 residues. Losses at the gene ends were 7 bases for V and 1 base for J; bases not matched to a gene: 3. The V gene's germline CDR1 is SQVTM and CDR2 ANQGSEA. The CDR3 sequence: CSGRQGNTEAFF. CDR3 DNA: TGCAGCGGGAGACAGGGGAACACTGAAGCTTTCTTT.

This clonotype was seen a few times. This chain uses TRBV5-1 with TRBJ2-2; D is unresolved. The CDR3 is made up of 14 amino acids. The V end was cut by 2 bases, the J end by 7 bases, with 12 bases between. Germline-derived CDR1 and CDR2 are SGHRS and YFSETQ. The CDR3 DNA sequence: TGCGCCAGCAGCTTACAAGGGCTCGACGGGGAGCTGTTTTTT. It codes for CASSLQGLDGELFF.

Written as DNA, the CDR3 is TGTGCCAGCAGCTTTTCCCAGGTTGTAACAACGAGCTATGGCTACACCTTC. Translating gives CASSFSQVVTTSYGYTF. This chain joins TRBV7-9 and TRBJ1-2; D gene unclear. Deletions cut 3 bases from V and 4 bases from J, with 21 bases between. The CDR3 has 17 amino acids. Germline CDR1 SEHNR, CDR2 FQNEAQ (reference sequence).

Ten or more counts support this clonotype. The V gene is TRBV11-2, the J gene TRBJ2-2; TRBD1 or TRBD2 may be the D gene (5 bases each). CDR1 is SGHAT and CDR2 is FQNNGV in the germline V gene. V gave up 5 bases and J gave up 3 bases, with 10 bases separating them. The CDR3 is made up of 14 amino acids. The CDR3 DNA follows: TGTGCCAGCAGCAAGGGACCATACACCGGGGAGCTGTTTTTT. It encodes CASSKGPYTGELFF.

As to this clonotype: A much larger clone lies one base from this, so it may be a read error. The chain recombines TRBV6-2 or TRBV6-3 with TRBJ1-1; no reliable D call. Germline CDR1 is MNHEY and CDR2 is SVGEGT. There are 13 residues in the CDR3. This chain's CDR3 is CASRLQLNTGAFF. The CDR3 DNA is TGTGCCAGCAGGCTACAGCTGAACACTGGAGCTTTCTTT.